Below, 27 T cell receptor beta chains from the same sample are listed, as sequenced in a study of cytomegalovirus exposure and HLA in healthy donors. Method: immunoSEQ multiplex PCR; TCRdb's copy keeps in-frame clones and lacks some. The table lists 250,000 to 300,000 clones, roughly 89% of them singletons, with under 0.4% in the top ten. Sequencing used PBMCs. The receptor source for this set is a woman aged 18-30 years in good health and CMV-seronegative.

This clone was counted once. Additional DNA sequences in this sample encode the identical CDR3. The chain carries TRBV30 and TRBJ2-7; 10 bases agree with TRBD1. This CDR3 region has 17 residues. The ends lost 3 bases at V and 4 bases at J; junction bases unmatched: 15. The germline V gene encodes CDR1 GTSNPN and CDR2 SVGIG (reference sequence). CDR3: CAWRGQGSTGGWYEQYF. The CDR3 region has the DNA TGTGCCTGGAGGGGACAGGGGTCTACGGGGGGGTGGTACGAGCAGTACTTC.

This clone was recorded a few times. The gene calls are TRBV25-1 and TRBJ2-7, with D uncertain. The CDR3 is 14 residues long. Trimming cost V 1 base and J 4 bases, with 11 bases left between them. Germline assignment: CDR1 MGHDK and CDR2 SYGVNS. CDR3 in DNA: TGTGCCAGCAGTGAATTCCCCGACGGGTACGAGCAGTACTTC. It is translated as CASSEFPDGYEQYF.

This CDR3 is CASSLNNEQYF. CDR3 sequence (DNA): TGCGCCAGCAGCTTGAATAACGAGCAGTACTTC. J is TRBJ2-7 and V is TRBV5-1; D gene unclear. The CDR3 has 11 residues. Per germline, CDR1 SGHRS and CDR2 YFSETQ. V lost 1 base, J lost 5 bases, and 4 bases lay in between.

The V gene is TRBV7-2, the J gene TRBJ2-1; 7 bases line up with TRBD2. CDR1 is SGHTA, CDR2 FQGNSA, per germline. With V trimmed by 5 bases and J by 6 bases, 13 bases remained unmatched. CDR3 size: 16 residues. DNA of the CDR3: TGTGCCAGCAGCAGAGAGCGGGGACGTGGGGGCAATGAGCAGTTCTTC. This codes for CASSRERGRGGNEQFF.

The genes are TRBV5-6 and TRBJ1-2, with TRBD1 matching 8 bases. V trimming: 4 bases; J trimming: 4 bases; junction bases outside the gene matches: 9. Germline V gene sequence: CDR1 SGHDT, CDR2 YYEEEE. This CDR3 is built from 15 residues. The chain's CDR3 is CASSPRQGWSYGYTF. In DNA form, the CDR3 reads TGTGCCAGCAGCCCCAGACAGGGGTGGTCCTATGGCTACACCTTC.

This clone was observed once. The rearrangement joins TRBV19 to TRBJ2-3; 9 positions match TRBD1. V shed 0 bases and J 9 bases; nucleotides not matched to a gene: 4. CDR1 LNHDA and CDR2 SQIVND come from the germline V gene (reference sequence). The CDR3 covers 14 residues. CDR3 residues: CASSIDPDRGTQYF. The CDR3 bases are TGTGCCAGTAGTATAGACCCGGACAGGGGAACGCAGTATTTT.

DNA of the CDR3: TGTGCCAGCAGCTTATTAGGCAGCGGGGGGACTGAAGCTTTCTTT. Translating gives CASSLLGSGGTEAFF. This chain links TRBV13 with TRBJ1-1; perhaps TRBD1 as D (5 bases). V gave up 2 bases and J gave up 5 bases, with 15 bases separating them. CDR1 and CDR2 (germline): PRHDT, FYEKMQ (reference sequence). This CDR3 spans 15 amino acids.

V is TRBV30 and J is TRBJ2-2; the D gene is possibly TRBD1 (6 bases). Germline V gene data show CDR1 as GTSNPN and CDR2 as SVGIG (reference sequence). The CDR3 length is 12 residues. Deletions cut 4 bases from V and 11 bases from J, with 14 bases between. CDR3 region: CAWNGGQSELFF. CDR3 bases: TGTGCCTGGAACGGCGGACAGTCTGAGCTGTTTTTT.

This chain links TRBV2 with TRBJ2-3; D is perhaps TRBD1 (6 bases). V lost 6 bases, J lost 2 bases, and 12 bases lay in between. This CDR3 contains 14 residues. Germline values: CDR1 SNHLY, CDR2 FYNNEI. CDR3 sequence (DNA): TGTGCCAGCAGAGACAGGCAGATCACAGATACGCAGTATTTT. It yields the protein CASRDRQITDTQYF.

This chain's CDR3 is CSASRAETQYF. In DNA form, the CDR3 reads TGCAGTGCGTCGAGGGCAGAGACCCAGTACTTC. The chain is built from TRBV20-1 and TRBJ2-5, with a weak D call TRBD2 (5 bases). The V gene lost 6 bases and the J gene lost 4 bases, with 9 bases spanning the gap. There are 11 residues in the CDR3. Germline values: CDR1 DFQATT, CDR2 SNEGSKA (reference sequence).

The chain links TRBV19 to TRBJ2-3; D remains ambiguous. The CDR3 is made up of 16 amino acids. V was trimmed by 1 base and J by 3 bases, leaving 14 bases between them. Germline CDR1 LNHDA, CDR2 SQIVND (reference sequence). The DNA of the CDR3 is TGTGCCAGTAGTATAGGTGGCAGGTTAGATACAGATACGCAGTATTTT. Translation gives CASSIGGRLDTDTQYF.

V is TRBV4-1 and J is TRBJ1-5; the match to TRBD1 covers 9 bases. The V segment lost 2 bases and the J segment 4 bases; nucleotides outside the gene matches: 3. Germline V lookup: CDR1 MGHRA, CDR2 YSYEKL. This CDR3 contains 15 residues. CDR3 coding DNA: TGCGCCAGCAGCCAATTAGGACAGGGGAATCAGCCCCAGCATTTT. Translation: CASSQLGQGNQPQHF.

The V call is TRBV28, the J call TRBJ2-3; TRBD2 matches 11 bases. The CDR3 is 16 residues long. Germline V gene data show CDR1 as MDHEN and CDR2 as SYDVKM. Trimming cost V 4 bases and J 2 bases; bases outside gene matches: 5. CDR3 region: CASSSRLAGNTDTQYF. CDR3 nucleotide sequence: TGTGCCAGCAGTTCACGACTAGCGGGGAACACAGATACGCAGTATTTT.

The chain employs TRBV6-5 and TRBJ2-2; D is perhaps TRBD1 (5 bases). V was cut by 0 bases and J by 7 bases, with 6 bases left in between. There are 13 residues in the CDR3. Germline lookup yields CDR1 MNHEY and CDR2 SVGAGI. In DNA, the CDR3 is TGTGCCAGCAGTTACTCAGGGGTCGGGGAGCTGTTTTTT. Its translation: CASSYSGVGELFF.

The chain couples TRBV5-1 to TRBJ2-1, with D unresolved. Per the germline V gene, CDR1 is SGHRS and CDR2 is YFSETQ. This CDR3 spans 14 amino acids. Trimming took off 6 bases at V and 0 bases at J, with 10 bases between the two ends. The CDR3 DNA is TGCGCCAGCAAAACAGAAAGCTCCTACAATGAGCAGTTCTTC. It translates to CASKTESSYNEQFF.

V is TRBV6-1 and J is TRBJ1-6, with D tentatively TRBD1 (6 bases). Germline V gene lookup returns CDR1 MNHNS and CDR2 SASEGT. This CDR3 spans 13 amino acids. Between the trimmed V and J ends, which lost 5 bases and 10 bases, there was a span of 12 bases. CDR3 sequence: CASSHRDYSPLHF. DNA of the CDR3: TGTGCCAGCAGTCACAGGGATTACTCACCCCTCCACTTT.

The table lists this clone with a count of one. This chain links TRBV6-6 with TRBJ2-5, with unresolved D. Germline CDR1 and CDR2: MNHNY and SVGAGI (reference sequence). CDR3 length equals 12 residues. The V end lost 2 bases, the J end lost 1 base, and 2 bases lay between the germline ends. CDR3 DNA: TGTGCCAGCAGTTACCTCCAAGAGACCCAGTACTTC. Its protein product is CASSYLQETQYF.

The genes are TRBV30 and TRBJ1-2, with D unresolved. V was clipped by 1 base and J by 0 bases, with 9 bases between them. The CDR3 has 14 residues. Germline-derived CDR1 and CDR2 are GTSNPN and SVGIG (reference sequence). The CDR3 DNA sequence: TGTGCCTGGAGTGCGGAGGACTCTAACTATGGCTACACCTTC. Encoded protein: CAWSAEDSNYGYTF.

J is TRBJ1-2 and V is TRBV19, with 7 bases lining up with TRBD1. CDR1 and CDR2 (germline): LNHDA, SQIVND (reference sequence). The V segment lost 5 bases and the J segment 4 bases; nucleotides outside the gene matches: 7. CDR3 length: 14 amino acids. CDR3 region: CASSARDSRYGYTF. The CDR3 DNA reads TGTGCCAGTAGTGCCAGGGACAGCCGCTATGGCTACACCTTC.

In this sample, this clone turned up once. CDR3 DNA sequence: TGTGCCAGCAGCTCCCCCGGACAGGCCCCACCCCACGAGCAGTACTTC. Encoded protein: CASSSPGQAPPHEQYF. The chain couples TRBV11-1 to TRBJ2-7; TRBD1 aligns across 7 bases. V shed 4 bases and J 5 bases; nucleotides not matched to a gene: 14. This CDR3 region has 16 residues. The germline V gene has CDR1 SGHAT and CDR2 FQDESV (reference sequence).

The CDR3 DNA sequence: TGCGCCAGCAGCCAAGATCAGCGGGGGAGATACAATGAGCAGTTCTTC. Translated, it gives CASSQDQRGRYNEQFF. The chain links TRBV4-3 to TRBJ2-1; 8 bases match TRBD2. The V segment lost 0 bases and the J segment 4 bases; nucleotides outside the gene matches: 5. The CDR3 spans 16 residues. In germline, CDR1 is LGHNA, CDR2 YSLEER.

CDR3 coding DNA: TGTGCCAGCAATCCCAGGACAGGGCCCCATCTTACTGAAGCTTTCTTT. Its translation is CASNPRTGPHLTEAFF. This sequence joins TRBV28 and TRBJ1-1, with 8 bases aligning to TRBD1. The germline CDR1 and CDR2 sequences are MDHEN and SYDVKM. V trimming: 7 bases; J trimming: 5 bases; junction bases outside the gene matches: 15. The CDR3 length is 16 residues.

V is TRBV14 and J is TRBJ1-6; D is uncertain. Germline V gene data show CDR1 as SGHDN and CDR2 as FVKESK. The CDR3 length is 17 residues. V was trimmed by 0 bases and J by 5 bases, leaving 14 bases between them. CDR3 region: CASSQESTTSDNSPLHF. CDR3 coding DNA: TGTGCCAGCAGCCAAGAGTCCACCACTTCGGATAATTCACCCCTCCACTTT.

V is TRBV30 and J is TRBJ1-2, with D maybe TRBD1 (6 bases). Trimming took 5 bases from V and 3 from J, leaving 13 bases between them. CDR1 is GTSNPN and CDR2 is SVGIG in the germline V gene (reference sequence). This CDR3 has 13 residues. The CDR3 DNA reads TGTGCCTGGGGGGTAGACAGGTACTATGGCTACACCTTC. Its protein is CAWGVDRYYGYTF. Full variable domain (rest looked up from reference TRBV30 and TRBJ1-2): SQTIHQWPATLVQPVGSPLSLECTVEGTSNPNLYWYRQAAGRGLQLLFYSVGIGQISSEVPQNLSASRPQDRQFILSSKKLLLSDSGFYLCAWGVDRYYGYTFGSGTRLTVV.

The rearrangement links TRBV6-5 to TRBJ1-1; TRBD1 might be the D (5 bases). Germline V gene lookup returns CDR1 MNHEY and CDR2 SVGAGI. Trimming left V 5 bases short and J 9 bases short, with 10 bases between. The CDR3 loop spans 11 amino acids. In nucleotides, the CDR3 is TGTGCCAGCAGTGCCGGGACTCAAGCTTTCTTT. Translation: CASSAGTQAFF.

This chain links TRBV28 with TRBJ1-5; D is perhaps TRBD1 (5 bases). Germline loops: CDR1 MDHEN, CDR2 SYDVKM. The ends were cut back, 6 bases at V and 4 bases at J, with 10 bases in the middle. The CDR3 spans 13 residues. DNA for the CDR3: TGTGCCAGCAGGACAGAGGAAAATCAGCCCCAGCATTTT. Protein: CASRTEENQPQHF.

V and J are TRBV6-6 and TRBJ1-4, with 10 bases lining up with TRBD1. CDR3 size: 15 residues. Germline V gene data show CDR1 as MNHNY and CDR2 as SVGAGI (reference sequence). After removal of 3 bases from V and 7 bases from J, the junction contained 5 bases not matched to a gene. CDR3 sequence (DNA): TGTGCCAGCAGTTATCAGGACAGGGGGAGTGAAAAACTGTTTTTT. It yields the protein CASSYQDRGSEKLFF.